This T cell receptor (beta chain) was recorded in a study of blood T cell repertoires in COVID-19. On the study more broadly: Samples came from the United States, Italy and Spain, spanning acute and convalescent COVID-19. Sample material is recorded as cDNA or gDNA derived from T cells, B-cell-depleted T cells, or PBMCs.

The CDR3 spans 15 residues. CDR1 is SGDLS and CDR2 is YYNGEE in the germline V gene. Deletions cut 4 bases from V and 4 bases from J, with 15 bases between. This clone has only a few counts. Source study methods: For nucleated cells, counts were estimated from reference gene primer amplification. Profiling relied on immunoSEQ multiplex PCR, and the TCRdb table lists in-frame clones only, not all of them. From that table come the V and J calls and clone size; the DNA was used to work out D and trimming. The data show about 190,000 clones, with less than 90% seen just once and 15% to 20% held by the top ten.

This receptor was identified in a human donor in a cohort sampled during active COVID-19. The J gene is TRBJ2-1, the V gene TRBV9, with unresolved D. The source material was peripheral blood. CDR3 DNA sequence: TGTGCCAGCAGCATGCGAACCTCACGTTACAATGAGCAGTTCTTC. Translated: CASSMRTSRYNEQFF.